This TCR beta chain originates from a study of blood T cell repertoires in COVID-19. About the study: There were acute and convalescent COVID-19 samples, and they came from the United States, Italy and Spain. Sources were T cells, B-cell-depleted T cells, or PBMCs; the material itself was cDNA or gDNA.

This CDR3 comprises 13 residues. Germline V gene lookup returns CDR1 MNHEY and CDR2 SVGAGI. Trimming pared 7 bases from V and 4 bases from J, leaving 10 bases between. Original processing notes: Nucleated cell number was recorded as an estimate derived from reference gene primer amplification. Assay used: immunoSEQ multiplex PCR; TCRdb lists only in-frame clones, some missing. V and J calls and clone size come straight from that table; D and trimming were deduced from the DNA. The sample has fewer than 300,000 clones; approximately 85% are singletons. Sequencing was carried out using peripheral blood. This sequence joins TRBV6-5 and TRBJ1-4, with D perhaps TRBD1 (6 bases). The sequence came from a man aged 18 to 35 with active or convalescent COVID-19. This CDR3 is CASNAGVNEKLFF. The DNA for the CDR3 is TGTGCCAGCAATGCAGGGGTTAATGAAAAACTGTTTTTT.